Listed below are T cell receptor beta chains from one sample, sequenced in a study of blood T cell repertoires in COVID-19. Profiling relied on immunoSEQ multiplex PCR, and the TCRdb table lists in-frame clones only, not all of them. This table holds under 200,000 clones, 86% found once. The sequenced sample consisted of peripheral blood. The receptor source for this set is a woman in her 70s with acute or convalescent COVID-19. Both conserved end residues are part of each CDR3. The order of the fields is J gene, V gene, clone size, D gene, CDR3 protein, CDR3 DNA. D genes are given only for firm matches. Rows may omit the clone size; those that give it use once, few, many or a size class.

TRBJ1-2 | TRBV11-3 | . | TRBD1 | CASSLAGQSGYGYTF | TGTGCCAGCAGCTTAGCGGGACAGTCAGGCTATGGCTACACCTTC
TRBJ1-1 | TRBV18 | few | . | CASSPAGMNTEAFF | TGTGCCAGCTCACCGGCAGGGATGAACACTGAAGCTTTCTTT
TRBJ1-2 | TRBV5-1 | . | . | CASSLVGDGYTF | TGCGCCAGCAGCTTGGTAGGAGATGGCTACACCTTC
TRBJ2-5 | TRBV6-6 | . | . | CASSPQETQYF | TGTGCCAGCAGCCCACAAGAGACCCAGTACTTC
TRBJ2-7 | TRBV2 | . | . | CASALKRGYEQYF | TGTGCCAGCGCCCTTAAACGGGGGTACGAGCAGTACTTC
TRBJ2-7 | TRBV18 | . | TRBD1 | CASSPTGQPYEQYF | TGTGCCAGCTCACCTACGGGACAGCCCTACGAGCAGTACTTC
TRBJ1-2 | TRBV28 | . | . | CASSELGGEAYYGYTF | TGTGCCAGCAGTGAGTTAGGGGGAGAAGCCTACTATGGCTACACCTTC
TRBJ2-2 | TRBV3-1/TRBV3-2 | . | TRBD1 | CASSQGQGETGELFF | TGTGCCAGCAGCCAAGGACAGGGAGAAACCGGGGAGCTGTTTTTT
TRBJ2-7 | TRBV28 | . | . | CASRTHFYEQYF | TGTGCCAGCAGGACACATTTTTACGAGCAGTACTTC
TRBJ2-1 | TRBV6-1 | . | . | CASSSPNGGGNEQFF | TGTGCCAGCAGTTCCCCCAACGGGGGAGGCAATGAGCAGTTCTTC
TRBJ2-5 | TRBV3-1/TRBV3-2 | . | . | CASSFRDSAQYF | TGTGCCAGCAGCTTCCGGGACTCAGCCCAGTACTTC
TRBJ1-1 | TRBV2 | . | TRBD1 | CASGDWVQGVFF | TGTGCCAGCGGCGATTGGGTACAGGGGGTGTTCTTT
TRBJ1-1 | TRBV7-8 | once | . | CASSSNRDTEAFF | TGTGCCAGCAGCTCGAACAGGGACACTGAAGCTTTCTTT
TRBJ2-1 | TRBV7-3 | . | TRBD2 | CASSYLAGGPNEQFF | TGTGCCAGCAGCTATCTAGCGGGAGGGCCTAATGAGCAGTTCTTC
TRBJ2-1 | TRBV28 | . | TRBD2 | CASADGRAGLAGAGSYNEQFF | TGTGCCAGCGCAGACGGACGCGCGGGACTAGCGGGAGCGGGCTCCTACAATGAGCAGTTCTTC
TRBJ1-6 | TRBV28 | . | . | CASGEAYNSPLHF | TGTGCCAGCGGAGAGGCCTATAATTCACCCCTCCACTTT
TRBJ2-7 | TRBV6-5 | once | TRBD2 | CASSSLAGGYEQYF | TGTGCCAGCAGTTCGCTAGCGGGGGGTTACGAGCAGTACTTC
TRBJ2-1 | TRBV5-1 | . | . | CASSLAPIGSNYNEQFF | TGCGCCAGCAGCTTGGCCCCCATAGGTAGCAACTACAATGAGCAGTTCTTC
TRBJ1-2 | TRBV6-5 | . | TRBD1 | CASSQTQGDYGYTF | TGTGCCAGCAGCCAAACCCAGGGGGACTATGGCTACACCTTC
TRBJ2-1 | TRBV6-2/TRBV6-3 | . | . | CASSPLLASGYNEQFF | TGTGCCAGCAGTCCCCTCCTAGCATCGGGCTACAATGAGCAGTTCTTC
TRBJ2-7 | TRBV11-3 | . | TRBD2 | CASSTGLAGGYEQYF | TGTGCCAGCAGCACGGGACTAGCGGGAGGCTACGAGCAGTACTTC
TRBJ1-1 | TRBV28 | . | . | CASSPPQGTEAFF | TGTGCCAGCAGTCCCCCCCAGGGCACTGAAGCTTTCTTT